There are many counts of the clone carrying this TCR beta chain. Its antigen is still unknown. The entry originates in a study of T cells after yellow fever vaccination. Across the whole study: The authors prepared low-cell-number fractions using SMART-Seq v4 Ultra Low Input. Findings and limits, study-wide: Reappearance after the booster was seen for most primary-vaccination clones, at about 95% CD4 and 85% to 90% CD8. FACS-sorted repertoires could harbor abundant contaminating bulk-population clonotypes.

Deletions cut 3 bases from V and 0 bases from J, with 14 bases between. The CDR3 is made up of 17 amino acids. Germline V gives CDR1 LNHDA, CDR2 SQIVND (reference sequence). MiXCR, applied by TCRdb to the 5' RACE reads, yields one record per CDR3 protein. The sample includes about 150,000 distinct CDR3 sequences, just over 6.5% seen only once; the top ten take about 0.61%. The clonotype comes from a man in his thirties or forties who received the YFV17D yellow fever vaccine. The sample in question was CD4+ T cells sorted from PBMCs, obtained 10 days after the yellow fever booster vaccination. The genes are TRBV19 and TRBJ2-2; TRBD1 might be the D (5 bases). The CDR3 DNA sequence: TGTGCCAGTAGTATTGGGTGGGGCCGAACGAACACCGGGGAGCTGTTTTTT. Translated: CASSIGWGRTNTGELFF.